The clone carrying this TCR beta chain was counted between two and nine times. As yet, its antigen is unknown. Losses at the gene ends were 2 bases for V and 2 bases for J; bases not matched to a gene: 5. This CDR3 comprises 15 residues. CDR1 is MNHEY, CDR2 SVGEGT, per germline. Repertoires were generated with immunoSEQ multiplex PCR, while TCRdb's copy carries only in-frame clones and drops some. The table includes about 100,000 clones, about nine tenths detected once. These data are taken from a study of T cell responses to AZD1222 COVID-19 vaccine. Notes on the study in general: Spike-spanning, vaccine-associated CD4 TCRs were dominant at 160-218 and 743-854. Donor demographics were predominantly white British with a female majority; clonal diversity may be underestimated. Unmutated regions of variants are reportedly targeted by nearly half of spike-specific TCRs. Spike-specific TCR breadth and depth went up after people got two AZD1222 doses.

Sequences were derived from peripheral blood, sampled 28 days after the second dose of the MenACWY control vaccine. This clonotype originated in an adult who received the MenACWY meningococcal vaccine as a control. The V and J genes are TRBV6-2 or TRBV6-3 and TRBJ1-2; 7 nucleotides agree with TRBD1. CDR3 region: CASSYGDSRNYGYTF. The CDR3 nucleotides are TGTGCCAGCAGTTACGGGGACAGTAGGAACTATGGCTACACCTTC.